The 23 T cell receptor beta chains listed next were all sequenced from one sample in a study of immune evolution from preneoplasia to lung adenocarcinoma. Measured with immunoSEQ multiplex PCR; TCRdb has only the in-frame clones, and not every one. Of roughly 40,000 clones listed, less than 80% are singletons. The sequencing sample was made of FFPE invasive lung adenocarcinoma tissue. Receptor source: a person between 55 and 70 years old with lung adenocarcinoma.

A word on this clone: One end of the junction does not line up with germline, which may come from a read error. The V gene is TRBV11-2, the J gene TRBJ1-1, with unresolved D. The CDR3 is 13 amino acids. Per the germline V gene, CDR1 is SGHAT and CDR2 is FQNNGV. The CDR3 DNA is TGTGCCAGCAGTTTAGATTGGAACACTGAAGCTTTCTTT. Its protein is CASSLDWNTEAFF. The full variable domain, completed using reference TRBV11-2 and TRBJ1-1, is EAGVAQSPRYKIIEKRQSVAFWCNPISGHATLYWYQQILGQGPKLLIQFQNNGVVDDSQLPKDRFSAERLKGVDSTLKIQPAKLEDSAVYLCASSLDWNTEAFFGQGTRLTVV.

The rearrangement uses TRBV18 and TRBJ2-3, with TRBD1 matching over 7 bases. The CDR3 covers 15 residues. Trimming cost V 6 bases and J 3 bases; bases outside gene matches: 9. Per germline, CDR1 KGHSH and CDR2 LQKENI. The CDR3: CASSSTGVVTDTQYF. The CDR3 DNA follows: TGTGCCAGCTCGTCTACAGGGGTGGTAACAGATACGCAGTATTTT.

The chain uses TRBV5-4 and TRBJ1-4; D unresolved. Germline V gene data show CDR1 as SGHNT and CDR2 as YYREEE (reference sequence). The V end lost 0 bases, the J end lost 3 bases, and 6 bases lay between the germline ends. CDR3 size: 14 residues. The DNA of the CDR3 is TGTGCCAGCAGCTTGGTAGGGCCTAATGAAAAACTGTTTTTT. As protein: CASSLVGPNEKLFF.

The chain has TRBV7-9 and TRBJ2-1, with TRBD1 matching over 9 bases. V dropped 5 bases and J dropped 8; count of bases not matched to a gene: 13. Germline V gene sequence: CDR1 SEHNR, CDR2 FQNEAQ (reference sequence). The length of the CDR3 is 16 residues. CDR3 residues: CASSPYRGRAVYEQFF. DNA for the CDR3: TGTGCCAGCAGCCCCTACAGGGGGCGAGCGGTATATGAGCAGTTCTTC.

The gene calls are TRBV6-8 and TRBJ2-3, with 14 bases aligning to TRBD2. The CDR3 contains 17 residues. Germline trimming cut 3 bases from V and 4 bases from J; bases unmatched to any gene: 6. Germline V gene sequence: CDR1 MNHGY, CDR2 SAAAGT. The CDR3 DNA sequence: TGTGCCAGCAGTTATTCGGAGACTAGCGGGAGGGCAGATACGCAGTATTTT. Its protein product is CASSYSETSGRADTQYF.

The V gene is TRBV11-2, the J gene TRBJ2-1; D might be TRBD2 (5 bases). Trimming left V 3 bases short and J 0 bases short, with 12 bases between. In germline, CDR1 is SGHAT, CDR2 FQNNGV. The CDR3 has 16 amino acids. This CDR3 is CASSLIARSSYNEQFF. DNA of the CDR3: TGTGCCAGCAGCTTGATAGCGAGGAGCTCCTACAATGAGCAGTTCTTC.

V usage is TRBV9 and J usage is TRBJ2-3; TRBD2 is a possible D gene (5 bases). The CDR3 has 15 amino acids. The germline V gene has CDR1 SGDLS and CDR2 YYNGEE. V lost 3 bases and J 4 bases, leaving 15 bases between the germline ends. CDR3 protein: CASSAFSRVADTQYF. The CDR3 bases are TGTGCCAGCAGCGCCTTCTCGAGGGTGGCAGATACGCAGTATTTT.

This clone came up once. The chain has TRBV6-1 and TRBJ2-3; weak D call: TRBD2 (5 bases). The CDR3 runs 15 residues. The germline V gene encodes CDR1 MNHNS and CDR2 SASEGT. Deletions cut 2 bases from V and 2 bases from J, with 11 bases between. This CDR3 is CASSEFGLATDTQYF. CDR3 in DNA: TGTGCCAGCAGTGAATTTGGTCTAGCCACAGATACGCAGTATTTT.

The genes are TRBV5-1 and TRBJ1-1, with D maybe TRBD1 (5 bases). This CDR3 spans 12 amino acids. From germline, CDR1 is SGHRS and CDR2 YFSETQ. The ends were cut back, 4 bases at V and 5 bases at J, with 9 bases in the middle. CDR3 sequence: CASSGQLTEAFF. CDR3 bases: TGCGCCAGCAGCGGACAATTAACTGAAGCTTTCTTT. Looking up the rest from reference TRBV5-1 and TRBJ1-1 gives the full variable domain: KAGVTQTPRYLIKTRGQQVTLSCSPISGHRSVSWYQQTPGQGLQFLFEYFSETQRNKGNFPGRFSGRQFSNSRSEMNVSTLELGDSALYLCASSGQLTEAFFGQGTRLTVV.

The rearrangement joins TRBV9 to TRBJ2-7; 7 bases are shared with TRBD1. The trim removed 3 bases at V and 5 bases at J, leaving 8 bases unmatched. This CDR3 spans 14 amino acids. The germline CDR1 and CDR2 sequences are SGDLS and YYNGEE. CDR3 DNA: TGTGCCAGCAGCGCCCATCGACAGGGCCACGAGCAGTACTTC. Residues: CASSAHRQGHEQYF.

The CDR3 DNA follows: TGTGCCAGCTCCCCGGGACGAAACTCTGGAAACACCATATATTTT. Its protein product is CASSPGRNSGNTIYF. This chain connects TRBV18 to TRBJ1-3; tentatively, D is TRBD1 (5 bases). Germline V lookup: CDR1 KGHSH, CDR2 LQKENI. This CDR3 is 15 amino acids long. V lost 6 bases to trimming and J lost 0 bases, with 12 bases between them.

This clone was picked up a small number of times. The V gene is TRBV30, the J gene TRBJ2-2; tentative D call: TRBD2 (5 bases). CDR3 length equals 14 residues. Germline CDR1 reads GTSNPN; CDR2 reads SVGIG (reference sequence). The V and J ends lost 0 bases and 6 bases respectively, with 11 bases between them. DNA for the CDR3: TGTGCCTGGAGTGTACTAGGAGTCGCCGGGGAGCTGTTTTTT. This encodes CAWSVLGVAGELFF. The full variable domain, its missing parts supplied by reference TRBV30 and TRBJ2-2, is SQTIHQWPATLVQPVGSPLSLECTVEGTSNPNLYWYRQAAGRGLQLLFYSVGIGQISSEVPQNLSASRPQDRQFILSSKKLLLSDSGFYLCAWSVLGVAGELFFGEGSRLTVL.

The genes are TRBV9 and TRBJ2-7; D is ambiguous. CDR1 and CDR2 (germline): SGDLS, YYNGEE. V was cut by 4 bases and J by 6 bases, with 14 bases left in between. The CDR3 spans 13 residues. Here the CDR3 reads CASSQKPSSEQYF. The CDR3 DNA is TGTGCCAGCAGCCAGAAGCCAAGCAGCGAGCAGTACTTC.

This clone has more than one count but fewer than ten. The J gene is TRBJ1-5, the V gene TRBV7-4; TRBD1 aligns across 7 bases. With 1 base clipped from V and 5 bases from J, the junction kept 5 bases outside the gene matches. The V gene's germline CDR1 is SGHVT and CDR2 SQSDAQ. The CDR3 totals 15 residues. The CDR3 DNA is TGTGCCAGCAGCTTAGGACAGGGTTCGGATCAGCCCCAGCATTTT. Translating gives CASSLGQGSDQPQHF.

The genes are TRBV28 and TRBJ1-1, with TRBD1 as a possible D gene (5 bases). V lost 3 bases, J lost 6 bases, and 11 bases lay in between. Germline V gene lookup returns CDR1 MDHEN and CDR2 SYDVKM. CDR3 size: 13 residues. CDR3 in DNA: TGTGCCAGCAGTTTGGGGACCCCTTCTGAAGCTTTCTTT. It is translated as CASSLGTPSEAFF. Using reference TRBV28 and TRBJ1-1 for the parts outside the CDR3, the full variable domain is DVKVTQSSRYLVKRTGEKVFLECVQDMDHENMFWYRQDPGLGLRLIYFSYDVKMKEKGDIPEGYSVSREKKERFSLILESASTNQTSMYLCASSLGTPSEAFFGQGTRLTVV.

The sample holds a few counts of this clone. J is TRBJ2-1 and V is TRBV28, with 10 bases identical to TRBD1. Germline V CDR1 and CDR2: MDHEN, SYDVKM. V lost 6 bases, J lost 7 bases, and 21 bases stayed unmatched. The CDR3 is made up of 19 amino acids. CDR3 nucleotide sequence: TGTGCCAGCAGCTCTCCGGGACAGGGGAATGGAAGGGCAGCAAATGAGCAGTTCTTC. Amino acid sequence: CASSSPGQGNGRAANEQFF.

The chain is built from TRBV30 and TRBJ1-2; D is uncertain. The CDR3 has 12 residues. V shed 4 bases and J shed 2 bases, with 8 bases lying between them. CDR1 is GTSNPN, CDR2 SVGIG, per germline (reference sequence). The CDR3 region is CAWTRLNYGYTF. CDR3 nucleotides: TGTGCCTGGACCCGGTTAAACTATGGCTACACCTTC.

This sequence joins TRBV5-1 and TRBJ2-7, with TRBD2 identical over 12 bases. Germline V CDR1 and CDR2: SGHRS, YFSETQ. V trimming: 4 bases; J trimming: 3 bases; junction bases outside the gene matches: 8. The CDR3 is 16 residues long. The CDR3 sequence is CASSVTTSGRGYEQYF. In DNA form, the CDR3 reads TGCGCCAGCAGCGTAACGACTAGCGGGAGAGGCTACGAGCAGTACTTC. Looking up the rest from reference TRBV5-1 and TRBJ2-7 gives the full variable domain: KAGVTQTPRYLIKTRGQQVTLSCSPISGHRSVSWYQQTPGQGLQFLFEYFSETQRNKGNFPGRFSGRQFSNSRSEMNVSTLELGDSALYLCASSVTTSGRGYEQYFGPGTRLTVT.

The CDR3 protein is CASSPSGGATDTQYF. The CDR3 nucleotides are TGTGCCAGCAGCCCCTCAGGGGGCGCGACAGATACGCAGTATTTT. The rearrangement uses TRBV7-8 and TRBJ2-3; 8 bases line up with TRBD1. CDR3 length equals 15 residues. After removal of 5 bases from V and 3 bases from J, the junction contained 7 bases not matched to a gene. Germline V lookup: CDR1 SGHVS, CDR2 FQNEAQ.

The rearrangement links TRBV2 to TRBJ2-7, with 10 nucleotides matching TRBD1. The J segment lost 6 bases and the V segment lost 8 bases, leaving 7 bases of the junction unmatched. Per germline, CDR1 SNHLY and CDR2 FYNNEI. The CDR3 runs 13 residues. The CDR3 DNA sequence: TGTGCCAGCTCGACAGGGGGCGTCTTCGAGCAGTACTTC. It yields the protein CASSTGGVFEQYF.

This clone was recorded once. The chain combines TRBV29-1 with TRBJ1-5; 8 bases line up with TRBD1. Unmatched junction bases numbered 4, after V lost 7 bases and J lost 2 bases. The CDR3 runs 13 residues. CDR1 SQVTM and CDR2 ANQGSEA come from the germline V gene. The CDR3 nucleotides are TGCAGCGCCCTGACAGGGGGCAATCAGCCCCAGCATTTT. Protein product: CSALTGGNQPQHF.

This chain connects TRBV5-1 to TRBJ2-7; 11 bases map to TRBD1. The J segment lost 2 bases and the V segment lost 7 bases, leaving 5 bases of the junction unmatched. This CDR3 has 14 amino acids. The germline CDR1 and CDR2 sequences are SGHRS and YFSETQ. The CDR3 coding sequence is TGCGCCAGCGGGGGGGACAGGGGGACCTACGAGCAGTACTTC. Its protein is CASGGDRGTYEQYF. Drawing the rest from reference TRBV5-1 and TRBJ2-7, the complete variable domain is KAGVTQTPRYLIKTRGQQVTLSCSPISGHRSVSWYQQTPGQGLQFLFEYFSETQRNKGNFPGRFSGRQFSNSRSEMNVSTLELGDSALYLCASGGDRGTYEQYFGPGTRLTVT.

A word on this clone: The same CDR3 is also encoded by other DNA sequences in this sample. The chain employs TRBV11-2 and TRBJ2-2; TRBD2 is a possible D gene (6 bases). V was shortened by 4 bases and J by 2 bases, with 11 bases between the two germline ends. CDR1 SGHAT and CDR2 FQNNGV come from the germline V gene. The CDR3 spans 15 residues. For the CDR3, the DNA is TGTGCCAGCAGCTCGGACTACTCCAACACCGGGGAGCTGTTTTTT. Protein: CASSSDYSNTGELFF.